These 22 T cell receptor beta chains came from one sample sequenced in a study of cytomegalovirus exposure and HLA in healthy donors. Produced via immunoSEQ multiplex PCR; TCRdb's table is partial and in-frame only. This table holds 120,000 to 150,000 clones, around 87% found once. Input material: PBMCs. Source of these receptors: a man younger than 30 in good health and CMV-seropositive.

The chain uses TRBV2 and TRBJ2-2, with no clear D. The V end lost 5 bases, the J end lost 8 bases, and 6 bases lay between the germline ends. The CDR3 runs to 11 residues. Germline loops: CDR1 SNHLY, CDR2 FYNNEI. DNA for the CDR3: TGTGCCAGCAGTCCCCTAGGGGAGCTGTTTTTT. It codes for CASSPLGELFF.

This CDR3 is CASSGTENYEQYF. In nucleotides, the CDR3 is TGTGCCAGCAGTGGGACAGAGAACTACGAGCAGTACTTC. The chain uses TRBV2 and TRBJ2-7; the D gene is possibly TRBD1 (6 bases). The V and J ends lost 4 bases and 3 bases respectively, with 10 bases between them. CDR3 length: 13 amino acids. CDR1 and CDR2 (germline): SNHLY, FYNNEI.

The DNA for the CDR3 is TGTGCCAGCAGCCCCCTCTCGGGATCCCTAGCCAAAAACATTCAGTACTTC. It encodes CASSPLSGSLAKNIQYF. The J gene is TRBJ2-4, the V gene TRBV11-2, with a weak D call TRBD2 (5 bases). Germline lookup yields CDR1 SGHAT and CDR2 FQNNGV. V lost 5 bases and J lost 0, with 17 bases in between. The CDR3 runs to 17 residues.

The chain employs TRBV12-5 and TRBJ1-1, with D maybe TRBD1 (6 bases). V was pared by 0 bases and J by 4 bases, with 12 bases between. The length of the CDR3 is 15 residues. Germline CDR1 is LGHNT and CDR2 is FRNRAP. CDR3 protein: CASGLVGTLFTEAFF. The CDR3 DNA sequence: TGTGCTAGTGGTTTGGTAGGGACATTGTTCACTGAAGCTTTCTTT. Full variable domain (remainder filled in from reference TRBV12-5 and TRBJ1-1): DARVTQTPRHKVTEMGQEVTMRCQPILGHNTVFWYRQTMMQGLELLAYFRNRAPLDDSGMPKDRFSAEMPDATLATLKIQPSEPRDSAVYFCASGLVGTLFTEAFFGQGTRLTVV.

This chain connects TRBV11-3 to TRBJ2-7; 7 bases align to TRBD2. CDR1 and CDR2 from the germline V gene are SGHNT and YENEEA. V lost 7 bases to trimming and J lost 3 bases; unmatched junction nucleotides: 6. The CDR3 covers 13 residues. CDR3 amino acids: CASTPGGDYEQYF. In nucleotides, the CDR3 is TGTGCCAGCACCCCGGGGGGAGACTACGAGCAGTACTTC. The entire variable domain, with the rest obtained from reference TRBV11-3 and TRBJ2-7, is as follows: EAGVVQSPRYKIIEKKQPVAFWCNPISGHNTLYWYLQNLGQGPELLIRYENEEAVDDSQLPKDRFSAERLKGVDSTLKIQPAELGDSAVYLCASTPGGDYEQYFGPGTRLTVT.

The rearrangement links TRBV5-1 to TRBJ2-7; TRBD2 aligns across 9 bases. From germline, CDR1 is SGHRS and CDR2 YFSETQ. Trimming at V came to 0 bases and at J to 1 base, leaving 5 bases not matched to a gene. CDR3 length: 16 amino acids. Here the CDR3 reads CASSLAAGGISYEQYF. The CDR3 nucleotides are TGCGCCAGCAGCTTGGCAGCGGGGGGCATTTCCTACGAGCAGTACTTC.

This chain connects TRBV5-1 to TRBJ2-7; D might be TRBD1 (5 bases). The V gene lost 0 bases and the J gene lost 4 bases, with 14 bases spanning the gap. The CDR3 covers 15 residues. Germline V gene sequence: CDR1 SGHRS, CDR2 YFSETQ. In DNA, the CDR3 is TGCGCCAGCAGCTTGGCGGCAGGGTATTATTACGAGCAGTACTTC. This gives the protein CASSLAAGYYYEQYF.

This rearrangement joins TRBV6-1 to TRBJ2-5; the match to TRBD2 covers 8 bases. CDR1 and CDR2 (germline): MNHNS, SASEGT. The CDR3 runs 16 residues. V was pared by 2 bases and J by 5 bases, with 10 bases of the junction left unmatched. CDR3 sequence reads: CASSETRAGAGETQYF. The CDR3 bases are TGTGCCAGCAGTGAAACCCGAGCGGGGGCGGGGGAGACCCAGTACTTC.

The rearrangement links TRBV29-1 to TRBJ2-4, with 9 bases identical to TRBD2. This CDR3 is built from 13 residues. Per the germline V gene, CDR1 is SQVTM and CDR2 is ANQGSEA. J gave up 4 bases and V 5 bases, and 3 bases lay outside the gene matches. CDR3 bases: TGCAGCGTTCACCTAGCGGGGAAAAACATTCAGTACTTC. It encodes CSVHLAGKNIQYF.

The V call is TRBV18, the J call TRBJ1-2, with 8 bases identical to TRBD1. The CDR3 spans 14 residues. Germline CDR1 reads KGHSH; CDR2 reads LQKENI. J lost 2 bases, V lost 3 bases, and 2 bases had no gene match. The CDR3 DNA sequence: TGTGCCAGCTCACCGGGACAGGCCAACTATGGCTACACCTTC. Its translation: CASSPGQANYGYTF.

CDR3 region: CASSWRLAGVRDTQYF. The DNA of the CDR3 is TGTGCCAGCAGCTGGAGGCTAGCGGGAGTCAGGGATACGCAGTATTTT. J is TRBJ2-3 and V is TRBV11-2; 10 bases agree with TRBD2. V shed 4 bases and J 6 bases; nucleotides not matched to a gene: 10. CDR3 length equals 16 residues. Per germline, CDR1 SGHAT and CDR2 FQNNGV.

The rearrangement joins TRBV5-1 to TRBJ2-3; D may be TRBD2 (7 bases). V was trimmed by 0 bases and J by 5 bases, leaving 13 bases between them. CDR3 length: 15 amino acids. Germline V gene data show CDR1 as SGHRS and CDR2 as YFSETQ. The CDR3 protein is CASSLAGGGLDTQYF. DNA for the CDR3: TGCGCCAGCAGCTTGGCTGGGGGGGGCCTAGATACGCAGTATTTT. Using reference TRBV5-1 and TRBJ2-3 for the parts outside the CDR3, the full variable domain is KAGVTQTPRYLIKTRGQQVTLSCSPISGHRSVSWYQQTPGQGLQFLFEYFSETQRNKGNFPGRFSGRQFSNSRSEMNVSTLELGDSALYLCASSLAGGGLDTQYFGPGTRLTVL.

The chain has TRBV6-5 and TRBJ2-1; 11 nucleotides agree with TRBD2. This CDR3 comprises 16 residues. The trim removed 2 bases at V and 2 bases at J, leaving 2 bases unmatched. Germline V gives CDR1 MNHEY, CDR2 SVGAGI. The CDR3 sequence is CASSYQLAGAYNEQFF. The DNA of the CDR3 is TGTGCCAGCAGTTACCAACTAGCGGGAGCCTACAATGAGCAGTTCTTC.

V usage is TRBV5-1 and J usage is TRBJ1-2; tentative D call: TRBD1 (5 bases). From germline, CDR1 is SGHRS and CDR2 YFSETQ. The CDR3 has 16 residues. V lost 0 bases and J 0 bases, leaving 12 bases between the germline ends. This CDR3 reads CASSLGEGRANYGYTF. Here the CDR3 DNA reads TGCGCCAGCAGCTTGGGGGAGGGGCGAGCTAACTATGGCTACACCTTC.

CDR3 loop: CASSPSLTGSSYEQYF. The DNA of the CDR3 is TGCGCCAGCAGTCCTAGCTTGACAGGGAGCTCCTACGAGCAGTACTTC. This chain connects TRBV5-1 to TRBJ2-7, with 7 bases aligning to TRBD1. Trimming at V came to 5 bases and at J to 0 bases, leaving 11 bases not matched to a gene. Germline-derived CDR1 and CDR2 are SGHRS and YFSETQ. CDR3 length: 16 amino acids.

The chain is built from TRBV7-2 and TRBJ2-7, with TRBD1 identical over 8 bases. The CDR3 contains 16 residues. V was clipped by 0 bases and J by 4 bases; unmatched bases: 8. The germline V gene encodes CDR1 SGHTA and CDR2 FQGNSA. The CDR3 is CASSLAATGALYEQYF. In DNA form, the CDR3 reads TGTGCCAGCAGCTTAGCGGCGACAGGGGCTTTATACGAGCAGTACTTC.

This chain uses TRBV7-8 with TRBJ2-5, with D tentatively TRBD2 (7 bases). This CDR3 comprises 14 residues. V lost 6 bases to trimming and J lost 5 bases, with 16 bases between them. CDR1 is SGHVS and CDR2 is FQNEAQ in the germline V gene. Written as DNA, the CDR3 is TGTGCCAGCAGTATTGGGGGGGCCGGGGAGACCCAGTACTTC. It yields the protein CASSIGGAGETQYF. Using reference TRBV7-8 and TRBJ2-5 for the parts outside the CDR3, the full variable domain is GAGVSQSPRYKVAKRGQDVALRCDPISGHVSLFWYQQALGQGPEFLTYFQNEAQLDKSGLPSDRFFAERPEGSVSTLKIQRTQQEDSAVYLCASSIGGAGETQYFGPGTRLLVL.

To note about this clone: This sample also contains other DNA sequences that code for the same CDR3. The chain recombines TRBV18 with TRBJ1-5, with TRBD1 identical over 7 bases. Germline CDR1 and CDR2: KGHSH and LQKENI. The CDR3 is 15 amino acids. V was clipped by 1 base and J by 4 bases; unmatched bases: 4. CDR3 amino acids: CASSPQGQSNQPQHF. The CDR3 region has the DNA TGTGCCAGCTCACCACAGGGACAGAGTAATCAGCCCCAGCATTTT.

This rearrangement joins TRBV7-3 to TRBJ2-5; 7 bases fit TRBD2. V was pared by 2 bases and J by 5 bases, with 5 bases of the junction left unmatched. The CDR3 runs 14 residues. Germline values: CDR1 SGHTA, CDR2 FQGTGA. The CDR3: CASSLDREGETQYF. CDR3 in DNA: TGTGCCAGCAGCTTAGATAGGGAGGGGGAGACCCAGTACTTC.

CDR3: CASSGRKRDEQFF. CDR3 coding DNA: TGTGCCAGTAGTGGCCGTAAGCGGGATGAGCAGTTCTTC. This rearrangement joins TRBV19 to TRBJ2-1; maybe TRBD2 (6 bases). Between the trimmed V and J ends, which lost 5 bases and 8 bases, there was a span of 13 bases. Germline lookup yields CDR1 LNHDA and CDR2 SQIVND (reference sequence). The CDR3 has 13 amino acids.

The chain joins TRBV2 to TRBJ2-2; 7 bases match TRBD1. Trimming removed 4 bases from V and 2 bases from J; junction bases left unmatched: 4. The V gene's germline CDR1 is SNHLY and CDR2 FYNNEI. CDR3 length: 15 residues. The CDR3 loop is CASSVLGGNTGELFF. As DNA, the CDR3 is TGTGCCAGCAGTGTTTTAGGGGGCAACACCGGGGAGCTGTTTTTT.

The chain links TRBV5-6 to TRBJ1-6; no clear D. CDR3 size: 15 residues. CDR1 and CDR2 (germline): SGHDT, YYEEEE. Deletions cut 2 bases from V and 0 bases from J, with 6 bases between. The CDR3 reads CASSFYNSYNSPLHF. The CDR3 coding sequence is TGTGCCAGCAGCTTTTACAACTCCTATAATTCACCCCTCCACTTT.